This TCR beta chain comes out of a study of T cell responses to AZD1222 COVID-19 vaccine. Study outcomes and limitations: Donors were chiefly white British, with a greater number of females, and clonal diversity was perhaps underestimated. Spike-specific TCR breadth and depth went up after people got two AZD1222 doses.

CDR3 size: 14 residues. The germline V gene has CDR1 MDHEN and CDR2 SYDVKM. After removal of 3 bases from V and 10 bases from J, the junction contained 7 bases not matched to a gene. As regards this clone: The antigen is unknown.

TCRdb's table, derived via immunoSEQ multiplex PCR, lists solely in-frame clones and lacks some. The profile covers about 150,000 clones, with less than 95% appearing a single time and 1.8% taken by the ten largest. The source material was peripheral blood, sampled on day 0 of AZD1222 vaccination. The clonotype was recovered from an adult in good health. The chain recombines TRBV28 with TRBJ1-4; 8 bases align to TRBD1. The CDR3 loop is CASSLPTGVGKLFF. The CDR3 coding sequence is TGTGCCAGCAGTTTGCCGACAGGGGTAGGAAAACTGTTTTTT.